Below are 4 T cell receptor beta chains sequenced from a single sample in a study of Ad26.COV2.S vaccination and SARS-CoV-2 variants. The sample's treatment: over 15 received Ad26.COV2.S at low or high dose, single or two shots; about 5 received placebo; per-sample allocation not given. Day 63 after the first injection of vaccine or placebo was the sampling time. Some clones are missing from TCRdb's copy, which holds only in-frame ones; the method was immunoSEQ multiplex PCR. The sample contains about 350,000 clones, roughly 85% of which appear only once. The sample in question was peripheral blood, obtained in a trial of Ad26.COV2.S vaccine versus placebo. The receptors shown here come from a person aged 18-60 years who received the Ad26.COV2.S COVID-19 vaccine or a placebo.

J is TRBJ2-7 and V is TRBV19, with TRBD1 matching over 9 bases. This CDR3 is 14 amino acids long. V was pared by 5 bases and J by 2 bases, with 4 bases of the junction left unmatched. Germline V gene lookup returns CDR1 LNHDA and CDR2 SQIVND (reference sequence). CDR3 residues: CASSEGTGTYEQYF. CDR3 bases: TGTGCCAGTAGTGAAGGGACAGGGACCTACGAGCAGTACTTC.

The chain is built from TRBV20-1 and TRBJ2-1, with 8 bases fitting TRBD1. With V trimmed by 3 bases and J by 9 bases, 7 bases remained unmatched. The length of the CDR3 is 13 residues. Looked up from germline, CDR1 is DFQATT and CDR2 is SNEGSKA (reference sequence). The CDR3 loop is CSASRQGFGEQFF. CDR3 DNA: TGCAGTGCTAGTAGACAGGGGTTCGGTGAGCAGTTCTTC.

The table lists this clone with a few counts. The CDR3 nucleotides are TGTGCCAGCAGCTTGGTACGCCCCAGAGCGGGGGGAAGAGAGACCCAGTACTTC. Amino acids: CASSLVRPRAGGRETQYF. The genes are TRBV5-4 and TRBJ2-5, with TRBD2 matching over 9 bases. This CDR3 has 18 residues. Germline CDR1 is SGHNT and CDR2 is YYREEE (reference sequence). Trimming cost V 0 bases and J 4 bases; bases outside gene matches: 13.

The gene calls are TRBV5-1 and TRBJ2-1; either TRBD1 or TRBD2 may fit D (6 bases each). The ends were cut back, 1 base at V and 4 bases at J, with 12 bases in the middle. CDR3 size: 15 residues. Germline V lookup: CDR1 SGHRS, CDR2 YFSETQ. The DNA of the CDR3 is TGCGCCAGCAGCTTGTCAGGGGCGGGGTACAATGAGCAGTTCTTC. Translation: CASSLSGAGYNEQFF. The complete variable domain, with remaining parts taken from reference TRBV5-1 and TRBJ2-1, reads KAGVTQTPRYLIKTRGQQVTLSCSPISGHRSVSWYQQTPGQGLQFLFEYFSETQRNKGNFPGRFSGRQFSNSRSEMNVSTLELGDSALYLCASSLSGAGYNEQFFGPGTRLTVL.